Below, one T cell receptor (beta chain) is given with its context. What antigen it recognizes has not been identified. No much larger clonotype is one base removed from it; base qualities were not supplied. The sample belongs to a study of T cell changes during pregnancy in multiple sclerosis (dated by TCRdb to between 2018 and 2020). About the study as a whole: Changes in the T cell repertoire over the course of pregnancy were examined in this study in women with multiple sclerosis.

The protocol used for the library was the immunoSEQ multiplex PCR assay. Not all clones reach the TCRdb copy of this immuneACCESS table, which keeps in-frame sequences only. Checked studies attribute under half of the gap to unresolved V genes and leave the rest unexplained. Counted in this sample were over 35,000 clones; about 92% of them appeared once. The ten largest make up about 9.1% of the sample. CDR3 length: 16 amino acids, cysteine to phenylalanine. The CDR3 DNA has 48 bases and is translated from base 1. According to the germline V gene, CDR1 reads SGHVS and CDR2 reads FQNEAQ. V is pared back by 4 bases and J by 5 bases, with 21 bases lying between the germline termini.

This material consisted of CD8+ T cells from peripheral blood mononuclear cells, taken in the first trimester of pregnancy. The V gene is TRBV7-8 and the J gene is TRBJ2-7; the D gene is perhaps TRBD1, on 6 matching bases. This sequence was found in a female donor with multiple sclerosis, enrolled in a pregnancy study. The DNA sequence is as follows: TGTGCCAGCAGCTCACTACCTACAGGGTATTTCGACGAGCAGTACTTC. The encoded protein is CASSSLPTGYFDEQYF.